The source of this T cell receptor beta chain is a study of T cells in narcolepsy (dated by TCRdb to the late 2010s). About the full investigation: Patients with narcolepsy type 1 or type 2 (NT1, NT2) and healthy control donors were enrolled in the study. The study sought autoreactive T cells targeting hypocretin neuron self-antigens (hypocretin, TRIB2) in narcolepsy patients, using TCR Vbeta sequencing to track clonotypes in blood and CSF. General findings and caveats noted by the study authors: Plots comparing CSF and blood CD4+ T cell clonotypes from the same patient highlighted HCRT-specific and TRIB2-specific autoreactive clonotypes. According to the report, autoreactive clonotypes were detected serially in the blood of the same patients and of different patients, but not in healthy controls.

To allow TCR Vbeta sequencing and a comparison with CSF CD8+ T cells, memory CD8+ T cells were sorted ex vivo from the blood of patients. Based on the germline V gene, the CDR1 and CDR2 sequences are LGHNA and YNFKEQ. Reading from cysteine to phenylalanine, the CDR3 counts 15 amino acids. The entry retains the CDR3 DNA only, 45 bases that are in frame from base 1. The library came from the immunoSEQ multiplex PCR assay. What TCRdb holds here is the immuneACCESS table cut down to in-frame rearrangements. Part of the clones is not present; checked against another copy, under half of the missing clones reflect an unresolved V gene, and the others are unexplained. Here the sample has roughly 9,800 clones; 70% occur a single time. The ten largest account for 22% of the sample. As for this clone: No cognate antigen has been identified for it. Mismatch with germline at one junction end may stem from a read error. The sample holds other DNA sequences that translate to the same CDR3.

The chain was built from TRBV4-2 and TRBJ2-6; TRBD1 lines up with 7 middle nucleotides. The sample comprised CD45RA- memory CD8+ T cells from PBMCs. The intended sense of this specimen's cell subset or site label: memory T cells sorted ex vivo from peripheral blood. The sequence came from a human donor with narcolepsy. The DNA sequence is given as TGTGCCAGTAGCCAAGACAGGGATGGGGCCAACGTCCTGACTTTC. This codes for CASSQDRDGANVLTF.